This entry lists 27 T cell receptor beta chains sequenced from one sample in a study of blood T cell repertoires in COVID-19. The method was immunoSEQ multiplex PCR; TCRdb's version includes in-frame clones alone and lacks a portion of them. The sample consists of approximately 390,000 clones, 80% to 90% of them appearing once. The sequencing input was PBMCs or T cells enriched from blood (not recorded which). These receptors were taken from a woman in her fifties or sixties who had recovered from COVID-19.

The CDR3 DNA reads TGTGCCAGCAGCCAGGTCTCTGGAAACACCATATATTTT. It yields the protein CASSQVSGNTIYF. This sequence joins TRBV28 and TRBJ1-3; D is unresolved. This CDR3 is built from 13 residues. V was cut by 6 bases and J by 0 bases, with 6 bases left in between. Germline CDR1 MDHEN, CDR2 SYDVKM.

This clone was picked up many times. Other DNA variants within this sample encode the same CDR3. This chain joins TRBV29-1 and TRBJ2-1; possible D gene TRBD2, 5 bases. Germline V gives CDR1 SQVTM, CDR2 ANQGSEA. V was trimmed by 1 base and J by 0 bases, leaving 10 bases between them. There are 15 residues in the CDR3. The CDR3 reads CSVEVWESSYNEQFF. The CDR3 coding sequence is TGCAGCGTTGAAGTTTGGGAGAGCTCCTACAATGAGCAGTTCTTC.

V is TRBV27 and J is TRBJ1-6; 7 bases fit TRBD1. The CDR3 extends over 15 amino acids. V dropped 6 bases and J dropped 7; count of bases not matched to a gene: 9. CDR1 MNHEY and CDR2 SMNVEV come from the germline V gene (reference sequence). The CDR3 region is CASRSQGVRNSPLHF. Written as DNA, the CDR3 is TGTGCCAGCAGATCTCAGGGGGTGCGGAATTCACCCCTCCACTTT.

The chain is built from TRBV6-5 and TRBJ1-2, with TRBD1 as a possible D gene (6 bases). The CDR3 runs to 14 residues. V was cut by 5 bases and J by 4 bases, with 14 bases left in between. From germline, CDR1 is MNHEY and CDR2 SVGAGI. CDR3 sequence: CASSTGTTRYGYTF. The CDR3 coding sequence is TGTGCCAGCAGTACCGGGACAACTCGCTATGGCTACACCTTC.

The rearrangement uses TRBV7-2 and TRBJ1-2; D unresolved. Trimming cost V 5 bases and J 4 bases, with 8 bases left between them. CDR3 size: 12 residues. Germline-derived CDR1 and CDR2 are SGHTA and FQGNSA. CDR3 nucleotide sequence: TGTGCCAGCAGCCCAGGCTTCTATGGCTACACCTTC. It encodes CASSPGFYGYTF.

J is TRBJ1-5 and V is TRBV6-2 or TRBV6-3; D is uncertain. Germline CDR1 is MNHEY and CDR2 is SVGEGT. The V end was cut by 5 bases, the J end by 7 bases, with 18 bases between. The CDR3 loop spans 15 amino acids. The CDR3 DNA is TGTGCCAGCAGTACCCAGAGGGTCTCGTCGCAGCCCCAGCATTTT. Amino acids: CASSTQRVSSQPQHF.

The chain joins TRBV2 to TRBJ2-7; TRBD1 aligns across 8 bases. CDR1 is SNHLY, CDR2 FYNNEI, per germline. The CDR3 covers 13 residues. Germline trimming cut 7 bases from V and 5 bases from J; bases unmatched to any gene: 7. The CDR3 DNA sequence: TGTGCCAGCAAAGACAGGGGAAGAAACGAGCAGTACTTC. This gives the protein CASKDRGRNEQYF. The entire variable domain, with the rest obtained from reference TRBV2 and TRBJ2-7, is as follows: EPEVTQTPSHQVTQMGQEVILRCVPISNHLYFYWYRQILGQKVEFLVSFYNNEISEKSEIFDDQFSVERPDGSNFTLKIRSTKLEDSAMYFCASKDRGRNEQYFGPGTRLTVT.

The CDR3 reads CASSQDRAGNLRTGELFF. DNA of the CDR3: TGCGCCAGCAGCCAAGATCGGGCAGGGAACCTACGGACCGGGGAGCTGTTTTTT. The chain recombines TRBV4-3 with TRBJ2-2; TRBD1 might be the D (5 bases). The CDR3 is 18 residues long. Germline assignment: CDR1 LGHNA and CDR2 YSLEER. V was cut by 0 bases and J by 5 bases, with 19 bases left in between.

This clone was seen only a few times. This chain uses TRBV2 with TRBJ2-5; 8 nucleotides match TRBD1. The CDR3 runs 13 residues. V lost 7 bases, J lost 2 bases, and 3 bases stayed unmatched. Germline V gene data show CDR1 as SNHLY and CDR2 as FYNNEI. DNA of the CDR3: TGTGCCAGCACCGGACAGGGACAAGAGACCCAGTACTTC. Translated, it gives CASTGQGQETQYF.

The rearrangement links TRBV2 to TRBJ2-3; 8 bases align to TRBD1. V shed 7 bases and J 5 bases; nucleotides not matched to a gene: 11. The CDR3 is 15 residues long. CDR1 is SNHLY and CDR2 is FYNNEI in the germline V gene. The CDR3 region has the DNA TGTGCCAGCACCGGACAGGGAGTCTGGGGAGATACGCAGTATTTT. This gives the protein CASTGQGVWGDTQYF.

CDR3 amino acids: CASSPEGAGQPQHF. In nucleotides, the CDR3 is TGTGCCAGCTCTCCCGAGGGGGCAGGTCAGCCCCAGCATTTT. This chain links TRBV18 with TRBJ1-5; TRBD1 aligns across 7 bases. The CDR3 spans 14 residues. Per germline, CDR1 KGHSH and CDR2 LQKENI. Germline trimming cut 6 bases from V and 6 bases from J; bases unmatched to any gene: 8.

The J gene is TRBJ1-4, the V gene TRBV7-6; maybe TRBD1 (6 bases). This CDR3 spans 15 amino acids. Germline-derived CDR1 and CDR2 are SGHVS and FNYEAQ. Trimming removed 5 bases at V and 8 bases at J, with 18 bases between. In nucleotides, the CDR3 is TGTGCCAGCAGCCGTACAGGGTTCCTGGGCGAAAAACTGTTTTTT. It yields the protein CASSRTGFLGEKLFF. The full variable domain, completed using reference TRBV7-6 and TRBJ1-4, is GAGVSQSPRYKVTKRGQDVALRCDPISGHVSLYWYRQALGQGPEFLTYFNYEAQQDKSGLPNDRFSAERPEGSISTLTIQRTEQRDSAMYRCASSRTGFLGEKLFFGSGTQLSVL.

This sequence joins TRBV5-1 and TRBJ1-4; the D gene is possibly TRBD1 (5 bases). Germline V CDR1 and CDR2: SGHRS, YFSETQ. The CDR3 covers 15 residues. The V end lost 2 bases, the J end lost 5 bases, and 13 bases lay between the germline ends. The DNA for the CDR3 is TGCGCCAGCAGCTTACAAGGGGCAGCGAATGAAAAACTGTTTTTT. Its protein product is CASSLQGAANEKLFF.

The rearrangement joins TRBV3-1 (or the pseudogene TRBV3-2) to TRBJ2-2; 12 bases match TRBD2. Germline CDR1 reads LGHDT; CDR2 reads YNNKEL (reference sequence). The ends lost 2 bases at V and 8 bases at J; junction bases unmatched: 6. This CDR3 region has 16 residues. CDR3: CASSQSRLAGEGELFF. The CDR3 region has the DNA TGTGCCAGCAGCCAATCGAGACTAGCGGGGGAGGGGGAGCTGTTTTTT.

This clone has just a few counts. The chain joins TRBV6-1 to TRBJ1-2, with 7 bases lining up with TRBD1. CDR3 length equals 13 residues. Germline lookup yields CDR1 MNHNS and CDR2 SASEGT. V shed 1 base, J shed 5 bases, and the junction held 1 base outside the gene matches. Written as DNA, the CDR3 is TGTGCCAGCAGTGAAGTGACAGGGTATGGCTACACCTTC. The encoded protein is CASSEVTGYGYTF.

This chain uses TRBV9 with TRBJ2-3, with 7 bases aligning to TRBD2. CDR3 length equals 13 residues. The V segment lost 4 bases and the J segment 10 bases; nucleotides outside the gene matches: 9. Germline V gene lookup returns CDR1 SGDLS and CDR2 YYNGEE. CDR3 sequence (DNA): TGTGCCAGCAGCCCTTCGAGCCTAGCGGCGCAGTATTTT. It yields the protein CASSPSSLAAQYF.

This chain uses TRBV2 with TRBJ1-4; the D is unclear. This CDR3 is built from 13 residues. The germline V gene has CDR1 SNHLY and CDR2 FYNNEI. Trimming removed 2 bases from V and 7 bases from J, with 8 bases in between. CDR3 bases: TGTGCCAGCAGTGAACGCCCCGGTGAAAAACTGTTTTTT. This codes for CASSERPGEKLFF. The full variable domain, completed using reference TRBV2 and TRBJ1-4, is EPEVTQTPSHQVTQMGQEVILRCVPISNHLYFYWYRQILGQKVEFLVSFYNNEISEKSEIFDDQFSVERPDGSNFTLKIRSTKLEDSAMYFCASSERPGEKLFFGSGTQLSVL.

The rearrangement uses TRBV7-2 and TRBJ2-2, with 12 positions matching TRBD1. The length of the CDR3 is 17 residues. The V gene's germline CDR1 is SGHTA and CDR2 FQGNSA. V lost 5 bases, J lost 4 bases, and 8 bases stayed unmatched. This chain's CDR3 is CASSTDGTGGITGELFF. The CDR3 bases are TGTGCCAGCAGCACAGACGGGACAGGGGGCATCACCGGGGAGCTGTTTTTT.

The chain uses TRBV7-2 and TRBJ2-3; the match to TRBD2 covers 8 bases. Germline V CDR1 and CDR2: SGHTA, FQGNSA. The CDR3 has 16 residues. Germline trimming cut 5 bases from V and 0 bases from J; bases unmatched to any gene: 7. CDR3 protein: CASSLPGGISTDTQYF. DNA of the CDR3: TGTGCCAGCAGCCTCCCGGGGGGGATAAGCACAGATACGCAGTATTTT.

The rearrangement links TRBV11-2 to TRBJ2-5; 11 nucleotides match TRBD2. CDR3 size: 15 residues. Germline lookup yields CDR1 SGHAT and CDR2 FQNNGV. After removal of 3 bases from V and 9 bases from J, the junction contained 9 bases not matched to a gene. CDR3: CASSFDIAGGRPQYF. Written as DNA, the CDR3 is TGTGCCAGCAGCTTCGATATAGCGGGGGGGCGCCCCCAGTACTTC.

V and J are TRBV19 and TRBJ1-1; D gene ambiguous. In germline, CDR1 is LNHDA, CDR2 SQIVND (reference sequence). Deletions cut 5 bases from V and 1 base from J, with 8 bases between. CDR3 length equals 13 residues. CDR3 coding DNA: TGTGCCAGTAGTGTAAAGAGGAACACTGAAGCTTTCTTT. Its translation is CASSVKRNTEAFF.

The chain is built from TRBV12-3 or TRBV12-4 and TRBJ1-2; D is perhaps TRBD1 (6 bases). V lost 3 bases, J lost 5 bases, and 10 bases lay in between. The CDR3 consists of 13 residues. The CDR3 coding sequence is TGTGCCAGCAGTTTGGACAGTCAGTATGGCTACACCTTC. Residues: CASSLDSQYGYTF.

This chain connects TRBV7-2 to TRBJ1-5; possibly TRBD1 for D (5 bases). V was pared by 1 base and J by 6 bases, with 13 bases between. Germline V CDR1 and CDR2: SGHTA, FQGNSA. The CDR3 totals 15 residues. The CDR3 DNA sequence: TGTGCCAGCAGCTTAGTATTAGGGAGGGGTCAGCCCCAGCATTTT. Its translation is CASSLVLGRGQPQHF.

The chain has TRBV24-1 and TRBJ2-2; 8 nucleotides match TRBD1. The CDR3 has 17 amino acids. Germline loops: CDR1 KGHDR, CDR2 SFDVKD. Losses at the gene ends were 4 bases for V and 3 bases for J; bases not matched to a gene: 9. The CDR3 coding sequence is TGTGCCACCAGTGACCGGGACAGGTCAGCGGACACCGGGGAGCTGTTTTTT. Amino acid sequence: CATSDRDRSADTGELFF.

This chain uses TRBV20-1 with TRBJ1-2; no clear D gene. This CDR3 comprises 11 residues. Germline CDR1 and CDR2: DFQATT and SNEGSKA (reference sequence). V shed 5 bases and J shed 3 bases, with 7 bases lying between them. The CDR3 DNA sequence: TGCAGTGCTTTGATAGACTATGGCTACACCTTC. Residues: CSALIDYGYTF.

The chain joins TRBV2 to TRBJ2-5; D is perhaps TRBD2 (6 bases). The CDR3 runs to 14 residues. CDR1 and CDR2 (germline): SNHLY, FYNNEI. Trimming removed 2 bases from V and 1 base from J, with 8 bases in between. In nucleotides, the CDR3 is TGTGCCAGCAGTGAATGGGACTCCCAAGAGACCCAGTACTTC. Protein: CASSEWDSQETQYF.

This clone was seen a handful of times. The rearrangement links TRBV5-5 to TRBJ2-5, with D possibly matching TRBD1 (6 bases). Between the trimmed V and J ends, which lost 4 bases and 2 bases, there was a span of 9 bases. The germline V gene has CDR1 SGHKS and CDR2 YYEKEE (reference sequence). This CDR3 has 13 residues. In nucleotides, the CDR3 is TGTGCCAGCAGCCCCGGACAGCAAGAGACCCAGTACTTC. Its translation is CASSPGQQETQYF.